This passage covers 15 T cell receptor beta chains from one sample sequenced in a study of response to subunit inactivated influenza vaccine (dated by TCRdb to 2017 to 2018). The time point label, as the study defines it: 40 to 45 days after influenza vaccine administration. Receptors were amplified or captured by RT-PCR. Sequencing was carried out with an Illumina HiSeq 2500. Using fastp at Q25 and MiXCR, TCRdb reprocessed the public reads and kept productive beta chains. Every distinct CDR3 protein forms one entry, paired with its most common genes and DNA. This sample lists around 480,000 distinct CDR3 sequences; 11% were detected once. Roughly 12% of the sample rests with the top ten. The specimen was PBMCs from blood, collected roughly 6 weeks after vaccination. All receptors come from a man aged 50 to 59 who received an inactivated influenza vaccine. Donor details come from another sample of the same person, matched by shared clones.

This clonotype was counted a few times. The chain carries TRBV11-2 and TRBJ1-6; D may be TRBD1 (6 bases). V lost 5 bases and J 10 bases, leaving 21 bases between the germline ends. The V gene's germline CDR1 is SGHAT and CDR2 FQNNGV. The CDR3 extends over 16 amino acids. CDR3 nucleotide sequence: TGTGCCAGCAGCGAGTTGGCAGGGGCCGTGGTCTCACCCCTCCACTTT. Protein sequence: CASSELAGAVVSPLHF. The variable domain in full, completed from reference TRBV11-2 and TRBJ1-6, reads EAGVAQSPRYKIIEKRQSVAFWCNPISGHATLYWYQQILGQGPKLLIQFQNNGVVDDSQLPKDRFSAERLKGVDSTLKIQPAKLEDSAVYLCASSELAGAVVSPLHFGNGTRLTVT.

The sample holds a few counts of this clonotype. The CDR3 region has the DNA TGTGCCAGCAGTCGGACAGGGGATGGGAATGAAAAACTGTTTTTT. It codes for CASSRTGDGNEKLFF. The chain has TRBV12-3 or TRBV12-4 and TRBJ1-4; 9 positions match TRBD1. Trimming cost V 5 bases and J 5 bases; bases outside gene matches: 6. This CDR3 spans 15 amino acids.

This clonotype was detected ten times or more. The chain has TRBV20-1 and TRBJ2-3, with 11 bases aligning to TRBD1. J was trimmed by 9 bases and V by 4 bases; bases with no gene match: 9. CDR1 and CDR2 (germline): DFQATT, SNEGSKA (reference sequence). This CDR3 is 14 amino acids long. CDR3 bases: TGCAGTGCTATCCCCGGGACAGGGGGATTAACGCAGTATTTT. Its translation: CSAIPGTGGLTQYF.

This clonotype was counted between two and nine times. This rearrangement joins TRBV20-1 to TRBJ1-5, with D perhaps TRBD1 (6 bases). This CDR3 contains 15 residues. Germline values: CDR1 DFQATT, CDR2 SNEGSKA (reference sequence). Trimming removed 3 bases from V and 0 bases from J, with 12 bases in between. The CDR3 bases are TGCAGTGCTAGCCAGGGGATTTATAGCAATCAGCCCCAGCATTTT. This sequence encodes CSASQGIYSNQPQHF.

This clonotype has only a few counts. The chain joins TRBV7-8 to TRBJ2-6, with TRBD2 matching over 9 bases. The CDR3 totals 18 residues. The V gene's germline CDR1 is SGHVS and CDR2 FQNEAQ. V was pared by 5 bases and J by 3 bases, with 11 bases of the junction left unmatched. The CDR3 loop reads CASSPRAGGPYGANVLTF. The CDR3 coding sequence is TGTGCCAGCAGCCCCCGTGCGGGAGGGCCGTATGGGGCCAACGTCCTGACTTTC. Full variable domain (remainder filled in from reference TRBV7-8 and TRBJ2-6): GAGVSQSPRYKVAKRGQDVALRCDPISGHVSLFWYQQALGQGPEFLTYFQNEAQLDKSGLPSDRFFAERPEGSVSTLKIQRTQQEDSAVYLCASSPRAGGPYGANVLTFGAGSRLTVL.

In this sample, this clonotype turned up a few times. The rearrangement joins TRBV7-9 to TRBJ2-3; D may be TRBD2 (6 bases). Germline assignment: CDR1 SEHNR and CDR2 FQNEAQ (reference sequence). V was shortened by 5 bases and J by 0 bases, with 12 bases between the two germline ends. There are 15 residues in the CDR3. The CDR3 DNA sequence: TGTGCCAGCAGCATACCAAGCGGGAGCACAGATACGCAGTATTTT. It codes for CASSIPSGSTDTQYF.

This clonotype was counted only a few times. The chain uses TRBV27 and TRBJ2-7; the D call may be TRBD1 or TRBD2 (5 bases each). Trimming stripped 6 bases from V and 7 bases from J, with 19 bases between. In germline, CDR1 is MNHEY, CDR2 SMNVEV (reference sequence). The CDR3 has 14 amino acids. The CDR3 DNA is TGTGCCAGCAGACCACGGGACCGCTTGGGAGAGCAGTACTTC. The encoded protein is CASRPRDRLGEQYF.

The J gene is TRBJ2-3, the V gene TRBV24-1; D might be TRBD2 (5 bases). The germline gives CDR1 KGHDR, CDR2 SFDVKD. V lost 10 bases and J lost 0, with 7 bases in between. The CDR3 has 12 amino acids. This CDR3 is CATGGSTDTQYF. For the CDR3, the DNA is TGTGCCACAGGCGGGAGCACAGATACGCAGTATTTT.

This clonotype was recorded a few times. The V gene is TRBV20-1, the J gene TRBJ2-1, with TRBD2 matching over 9 bases. Germline trimming cut 1 base from V and 5 bases from J; bases unmatched to any gene: 6. CDR3 length: 15 residues. Germline V lookup: CDR1 DFQATT, CDR2 SNEGSKA (reference sequence). DNA of the CDR3: TGCAGTGCTAGAGCCTCGGGACTAGCAGACAATGAGCAGTTCTTC. It yields the protein CSARASGLADNEQFF.

The genes are TRBV3-1 and TRBJ2-1, with TRBD1 identical over 7 bases. Per germline, CDR1 LGHDT and CDR2 YNNKEL (reference sequence). The junction had 4 bases not matched to a gene; V was cut back by 1 base and J by 4 bases. This CDR3 comprises 15 residues. CDR3 DNA: TGTGCCAGCAGCCAAGGTGGGACAGCGTACAATGAGCAGTTCTTC. It is translated as CASSQGGTAYNEQFF.

The chain recombines TRBV20-1 with TRBJ2-7; D possibly corresponds to TRBD1 (6 bases). Trimming removed 6 bases from V and 3 bases from J, with 18 bases in between. The CDR3 contains 14 residues. Per germline, CDR1 DFQATT and CDR2 SNEGSKA (reference sequence). CDR3 region: CSAETGSSLYEQYF. CDR3 in DNA: TGCAGTGCCGAAACAGGGAGTAGTCTCTACGAGCAGTACTTC.

V and J are TRBV9 and TRBJ1-4; D unresolved. V was pared by 4 bases and J by 8 bases, with 6 bases between. The CDR3 spans 11 residues. The V gene's germline CDR1 is SGDLS and CDR2 YYNGEE. CDR3 nucleotides: TGTGCCAGCAGCCCCCGAGAAAAACTGTTTTTT. Amino acid sequence: CASSPREKLFF.

The genes are TRBV20-1 and TRBJ1-2; D is possibly TRBD1 (5 bases). Trimming pared 3 bases from V and 4 bases from J, leaving 21 bases between. This CDR3 has 16 amino acids. The germline V gene has CDR1 DFQATT and CDR2 SNEGSKA (reference sequence). For the CDR3, the DNA is TGCAGTGCTAGGGTACTAGGACAAGGCCTTTCCTATGGCTACACCTTC. Protein sequence: CSARVLGQGLSYGYTF.

The V call is TRBV3-1, the J call TRBJ1-1; tentative D call: TRBD1 (6 bases). Trimming removed 3 bases from V and 0 bases from J, with 11 bases in between. Germline V gene data show CDR1 as LGHDT and CDR2 as YNNKEL (reference sequence). The CDR3 runs 15 residues. The CDR3 bases are TGTGCCAGCAGCCACAGACAGGCGTTGAACACTGAAGCTTTCTTT. Translating gives CASSHRQALNTEAFF. The full variable domain, with the rest looked up from reference TRBV3-1 and TRBJ1-1, is DTAVSQTPKYLVTQMGNDKSIKCEQNLGHDTMYWYKQDSKKFLKIMFSYNNKELIINETVPNRFSPKSPDKAHLNLHINSLELGDSAVYFCASSHRQALNTEAFFGQGTRLTVV.

V usage is TRBV7-9 and J usage is TRBJ2-5; 14 positions agree with TRBD2. The J segment lost 3 bases and the V segment lost 5 bases, leaving 8 bases of the junction unmatched. CDR3 size: 17 residues. Germline CDR1 is SEHNR and CDR2 is FQNEAQ (reference sequence). CDR3 bases: TGTGCCAGCAGCCATGGGACTAGCGGGAGTCTGAAAGAGACCCAGTACTTC. This encodes CASSHGTSGSLKETQYF.